The next 24 T cell receptor beta chains were all read from a single sample in a study of CD8+CD57+ T cells in acquired aplastic anemia. Using genomic DNA as the template, TCR beta VDJ and CDR3 profiling was carried out. TCRdb analysed the reads with MiXCR anew, one entry per CDR3 protein. In the table there are 160,000 or so distinct CDR3 sequences, about two thirds of which are singletons. Previously, flow cytometry had revealed CD8+CD57+ cell expansion in the patients chosen for sequencing. Sequencing input: sorted CD4+, CD8+, or CD8+CD57+ T cells (not recorded which) from PBMCs. These TCRs come from a human donor with aplastic anemia.

J is TRBJ2-1 and V is TRBV25-1, with TRBD2 as a possible D gene (5 bases). The V and J ends lost 4 bases and 2 bases respectively, with 12 bases between them. Germline values: CDR1 MGHDK, CDR2 SYGVNS. This CDR3 region has 15 residues. CDR3: CASSVVDSAYNEQFF. The CDR3 bases are TGTGCCAGCAGTGTTGTGGACTCGGCCTACAATGAGCAGTTCTTC.

This chain links TRBV7-8 with TRBJ2-2; 12 positions match TRBD2. Germline V gene lookup returns CDR1 SGHVS and CDR2 FQNEAQ. This CDR3 region has 16 residues. V gave up 5 bases and J gave up 10 bases; unmatched junction bases: 11. CDR3 nucleotides: TGTGCCAGCAGCCTGAGGACTAGCGGGATTAATGCGGAGCTGTTTTTT. Protein product: CASSLRTSGINAELFF.

The V gene is TRBV2, the J gene TRBJ2-5; 11 bases are a match to TRBD2. The V gene end was trimmed by 10 bases and the J gene end by 8 bases; junction bases not matched to a gene: 15. Germline V gene sequence: CDR1 SNHLY, CDR2 FYNNEI. The CDR3 contains 15 residues. The CDR3 loop is CATPGLAVREGTQYF. The CDR3 DNA is TGTGCCACCCCGGGACTAGCGGTCCGAGAGGGAACCCAGTACTTC.

This chain links TRBV19 with TRBJ1-6; tentative D call: TRBD1 (6 bases). Germline-derived CDR1 and CDR2 are LNHDA and SQIVND (reference sequence). This CDR3 spans 14 amino acids. V gave up 6 bases and J gave up 7 bases, with 13 bases separating them. The CDR3 sequence is CASRAQGTNSPLHF. The CDR3 bases are TGTGCCAGTAGGGCTCAGGGGACGAATTCACCCCTCCACTTT.

The chain has TRBV20-1 and TRBJ2-2, with 8 bases matching TRBD2. CDR1 is DFQATT, CDR2 SNEGSKA, per germline (reference sequence). V lost 3 bases, J lost 5 bases, and 5 bases stayed unmatched. The CDR3 runs 14 residues. This CDR3 is CSARSGRNTGELFF. DNA for the CDR3: TGCAGTGCTAGGAGCGGGAGAAATACCGGGGAGCTGTTTTTT.

This clonotype appeared a few times. The CDR3 is CASRSTGQETQYF. CDR3 nucleotide sequence: TGTGCCAGCAGGTCCACAGGTCAAGAGACCCAGTACTTC. The chain joins TRBV2 to TRBJ2-5, with a tentative D call TRBD1 (5 bases). The CDR3 is made up of 13 amino acids. V shed 6 bases and J shed 2 bases, with 10 bases lying between them. CDR1 is SNHLY, CDR2 FYNNEI, per germline.

This clonotype was counted many times. The chain combines TRBV9 with TRBJ2-1, with 10 nucleotides matching TRBD2. V shed 0 bases, J shed 4 bases, and the junction held 4 bases outside the gene matches. There are 16 residues in the CDR3. Germline V gene lookup returns CDR1 SGDLS and CDR2 YYNGEE. The CDR3 sequence is CASSVDTSGKYNEQFF. The DNA for the CDR3 is TGTGCCAGCAGCGTAGATACTAGCGGGAAATACAATGAGCAGTTCTTC. Together with reference TRBV9 and TRBJ2-1, the CDR3 gives the full variable domain: DSGVTQTPKHLITATGQRVTLRCSPRSGDLSVYWYQQSLDQGLQFLIQYYNGEERAKGNILERFSAQQFPDLHSELNLSSLELGDSALYFCASSVDTSGKYNEQFFGPGTRLTVL.

The rearrangement links TRBV24-1 to TRBJ2-3; tentatively, D is TRBD1 or TRBD2 (6 bases each). The germline gives CDR1 KGHDR, CDR2 SFDVKD. The CDR3 is 17 amino acids. V lost 1 base and J 5 bases, leaving 18 bases between the germline ends. The DNA for the CDR3 is TGTGCCACCAGTGATTTAGGGGGGCGAAGGGGATTAGATACGCAGTATTTT. It codes for CATSDLGGRRGLDTQYF.

This clonotype was observed a handful of times. This chain uses TRBV7-2 with TRBJ2-1; 8 bases map to TRBD2. Germline CDR1 and CDR2: SGHTA and FQGNSA. With 1 base clipped from V and 8 bases from J, the junction kept 7 bases outside the gene matches. The CDR3 length is 15 residues. The CDR3 nucleotides are TGTGCCAGCAGCTTAGGACTAGCGCTAGGCGATGAGCAGTTCTTC. It encodes CASSLGLALGDEQFF.

This clonotype was detected only a few times. This chain joins TRBV5-1 and TRBJ1-5; 8 positions match TRBD1. After removal of 4 bases from V and 2 bases from J, the junction contained 2 bases not matched to a gene. CDR3 length equals 14 residues. Germline lookup yields CDR1 SGHRS and CDR2 YFSETQ. The CDR3 coding sequence is TGCGCCAGCAGCCCGGACAGGGGCAATCAGCCCCAGCATTTT. Residues: CASSPDRGNQPQHF.

This chain joins TRBV7-9 and TRBJ1-1; D gene ambiguous. V lost 6 bases and J 5 bases, leaving 7 bases between the germline ends. CDR1 and CDR2 from the germline V gene are SEHNR and FQNEAQ (reference sequence). This CDR3 has 11 residues. CDR3 nucleotide sequence: TGTGCCAGCAGACAGCGTACTGAAGCTTTCTTT. This gives the protein CASRQRTEAFF.

The chain uses TRBV6-2 or TRBV6-3 and TRBJ1-1; weak D call: TRBD1 (5 bases). CDR1 is MNHEY and CDR2 is SVGEGT in the germline V gene. Trimming shortened V by 2 bases and J by 1 base, and 8 bases separated the two germline ends. This CDR3 is built from 14 residues. This CDR3 is CASSYIGGNTEAFF. In nucleotides, the CDR3 is TGTGCCAGCAGTTACATCGGGGGGAACACTGAAGCTTTCTTT.

The rearrangement joins TRBV7-8 to TRBJ2-3, with D hard to call. Trimming removed 7 bases at V and 0 bases at J, with 11 bases between. The CDR3 is 14 residues long. Germline CDR1 and CDR2: SGHVS and FQNEAQ. CDR3 loop: CASTRSPSTDTQYF. Written as DNA, the CDR3 is TGTGCCAGCACTAGAAGTCCTAGCACAGATACGCAGTATTTT.

This clonotype occurred once. Here the CDR3 DNA reads TGTGCCAGCAGCCCAGGGGGTGCCAGAACCTACGAGCAGTACTTC. Its translation: CASSPGGARTYEQYF. The genes are TRBV7-9 and TRBJ2-7, with TRBD1 identical over 7 bases. CDR3 size: 15 residues. The germline gives CDR1 SEHNR, CDR2 FQNEAQ (reference sequence). Losses at the gene ends were 5 bases for V and 2 bases for J; bases not matched to a gene: 9.

This clonotype was observed many times. This chain uses TRBV20-1 with TRBJ1-1; tentatively, D is TRBD1 (5 bases). The CDR3 has 14 residues. The V gene lost 3 bases and the J gene lost 3 bases, with 14 bases spanning the gap. Germline V gene sequence: CDR1 DFQATT, CDR2 SNEGSKA (reference sequence). The CDR3 region has the DNA TGCAGTGCTAGGGGGGGGGAGAAGGACACTGAAGCTTTCTTT. Protein sequence: CSARGGEKDTEAFF.

In its sample, this clonotype was seen many times. The chain couples TRBV9 to TRBJ1-1; D remains unclear. The CDR3 spans 14 residues. Trimming cost V 0 bases and J 1 base, with 7 bases left between them. In germline, CDR1 is SGDLS, CDR2 YYNGEE. The CDR3 reads CASSVVGGNTEAFF. CDR3 nucleotides: TGTGCCAGCAGCGTAGTCGGCGGGAACACTGAAGCTTTCTTT. Complete variable domain (other parts from reference TRBV9 and TRBJ1-1): DSGVTQTPKHLITATGQRVTLRCSPRSGDLSVYWYQQSLDQGLQFLIQYYNGEERAKGNILERFSAQQFPDLHSELNLSSLELGDSALYFCASSVVGGNTEAFFGQGTRLTVV.

This sequence joins TRBV24-1 and TRBJ2-1, with 9 bases aligning to TRBD2. The CDR3 has 14 residues. Germline CDR1 reads KGHDR; CDR2 reads SFDVKD. V lost 6 bases and J lost 3; bases outside the gene matches: 2. This chain's CDR3 is CATSLAGSYNEQFF. In DNA, the CDR3 is TGTGCCACCAGTCTAGCGGGAAGCTACAATGAGCAGTTCTTC.

The CDR3 DNA follows: TGTGCCACCAGCAGATATTTTACAGGGGATTACAATGAGCAGTTCTTC. Its translation is CATSRYFTGDYNEQFF. The gene calls are TRBV15 and TRBJ2-1; 7 positions match TRBD1. CDR3 length: 16 residues. Germline CDR1 is LNHNV and CDR2 is YYDKDF (reference sequence). V dropped 2 bases and J dropped 4; count of bases not matched to a gene: 8.

The chain combines TRBV20-1 with TRBJ2-1; 9 bases align to TRBD2. The germline V gene has CDR1 DFQATT and CDR2 SNEGSKA (reference sequence). CDR3 length: 17 residues. Trimming cost V 0 bases and J 2 bases; bases outside gene matches: 8. CDR3 amino acids: CSARDPTSGPTYNEQFF. The DNA of the CDR3 is TGCAGTGCTAGAGATCCCACTAGCGGGCCCACCTACAATGAGCAGTTCTTC.

As for this clonotype: A much larger clonotype is one base distant, so this may be a read error. The chain links TRBV5-1 to TRBJ2-1; 7 bases agree with TRBD2. V was clipped by 2 bases and J by 8 bases; unmatched bases: 10. CDR3 length: 15 residues. CDR1 is SGHRS and CDR2 is YFSETQ in the germline V gene. As DNA, the CDR3 is TGCGCCAGCAGCTTTGGGACTGGCGGGAGAGATGAGCAGTTCTTC. This translates into CASSFGTGGRDEQFF.

This chain links TRBV7-9 with TRBJ2-7, with D uncertain. Germline V CDR1 and CDR2: SEHNR, FQNEAQ (reference sequence). The CDR3 has 16 amino acids. Trimming left V 1 base short and J 3 bases short, with 16 bases between. The CDR3 reads CASSLGPSSARYEQYF. CDR3 nucleotide sequence: TGTGCCAGCAGCTTAGGCCCCTCGTCAGCTCGCTACGAGCAGTACTTC.

This chain connects TRBV10-3 to TRBJ2-1; no clear D gene. CDR1 is ENHRY and CDR2 is SYGVKD in the germline V gene. CDR3 length: 17 amino acids. The V end was cut by 3 bases, the J end by 0 bases, with 15 bases between. The CDR3 DNA reads TGTGCCATCAGTGAAAGTTACAAAGCAAACTCCTACAATGAGCAGTTCTTC. Protein sequence: CAISESYKANSYNEQFF.

The chain combines TRBV7-3 with TRBJ2-7, with TRBD1 matching 7 bases. This CDR3 spans 13 amino acids. V was pared by 5 bases and J by 6 bases, with 7 bases of the junction left unmatched. Germline V gives CDR1 SGHTA, CDR2 FQGTGA. CDR3 coding DNA: TGTGCCAGCAGCCAAGAACAGGGGCGCGAGCAGTACTTC. It yields the protein CASSQEQGREQYF.

V usage is TRBV9 and J usage is TRBJ1-1; no reliable D call. Germline V gene lookup returns CDR1 SGDLS and CDR2 YYNGEE. Trimming removed 0 bases at V and 1 base at J, with 10 bases between. This CDR3 contains 15 residues. The CDR3 reads CASSVGDVTNTEAFF. The CDR3, as DNA: TGTGCCAGCAGCGTAGGAGATGTGACGAACACTGAAGCTTTCTTT.